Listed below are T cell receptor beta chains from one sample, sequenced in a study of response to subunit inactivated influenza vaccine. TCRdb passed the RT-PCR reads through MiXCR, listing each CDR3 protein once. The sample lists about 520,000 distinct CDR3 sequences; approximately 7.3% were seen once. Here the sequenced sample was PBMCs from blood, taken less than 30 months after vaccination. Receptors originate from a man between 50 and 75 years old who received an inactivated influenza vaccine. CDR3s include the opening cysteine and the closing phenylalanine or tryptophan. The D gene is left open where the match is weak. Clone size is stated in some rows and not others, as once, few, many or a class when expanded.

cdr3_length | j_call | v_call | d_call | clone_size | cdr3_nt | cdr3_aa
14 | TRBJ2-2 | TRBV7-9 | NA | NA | TGTGCCAGCAGCTTGGACAGCAGGACCGGGGAGCTGTTTTTT | CASSLDSRTGELFF
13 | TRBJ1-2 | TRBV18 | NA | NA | TGTGCCAGCTCCCCACAGGGATCTGATGGCTACACCTTC | CASSPQGSDGYTF
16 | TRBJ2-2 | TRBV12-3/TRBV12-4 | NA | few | TGTGCCAGCAGTGGAGATGGGGCAGGGGTCACCGGGGAGCTGTTTTTT | CASSGDGAGVTGELFF
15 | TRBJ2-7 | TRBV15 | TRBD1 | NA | TGTGCCACCAGCAGATCAAGGGGGCAGCTCTACGAGCAGTACTTC | CATSRSRGQLYEQYF
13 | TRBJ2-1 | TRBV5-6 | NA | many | TGTGCCAGCAGCATCGACGCGGTGGATGAGCAGTTCTTC | CASSIDAVDEQFF
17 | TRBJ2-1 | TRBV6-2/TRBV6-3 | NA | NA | TGTGCCAGCAGTTACCAAATAGCGGTCAGCTCCTACAATGAGCAGTTCTTC | CASSYQIAVSSYNEQFF
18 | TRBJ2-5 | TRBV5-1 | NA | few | TGCGCCAGCAGCTTCGGGACAGGGCTTCTAGCGGGGCAAGAGACCCAGTACTTC | CASSFGTGLLAGQETQYF
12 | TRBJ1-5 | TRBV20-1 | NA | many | TGCAGTGCTATCTATAGCAATCAGCCCCAGCATTTT | CSAIYSNQPQHF
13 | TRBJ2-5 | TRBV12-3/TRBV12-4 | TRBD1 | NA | TGTGCCAGCAGAGGTCGACAGGGGGAGACCCAGTACTTC | CASRGRQGETQYF
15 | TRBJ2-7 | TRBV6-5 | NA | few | TGTGCCAGCAGTTACTCGAGTGGGAGAGAATACGAGCAGTACTTC | CASSYSSGREYEQYF
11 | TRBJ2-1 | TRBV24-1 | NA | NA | TGTGCCACCAGTGCAGGGAATGAGCAGTTCTTC | CATSAGNEQFF